These T cell receptor beta chains were read from a single sample in a study of blood T cell repertoires in COVID-19. Assay used: immunoSEQ multiplex PCR; TCRdb lists only in-frame clones, some missing. Among around 140,000 clones listed, about four fifths were seen once. The material sequenced was peripheral blood. All receptors come from a man aged 70 or older who had recovered from COVID-19. CDR3s include the opening cysteine and the closing phenylalanine or tryptophan. A D gene is named only where the DNA matches it firmly. Clone size appears in some rows only: once, few, many, or a class for an expanded clone.

j_gene | v_gene | abundance | len | d_gene | CDR3nt | CDR3aa
TRBJ2-3 | TRBV4-1 | - | 16 | - | TGCGCCAGCAGCCAAGCGGTCGGGACACCCACAGATACGCAGTATTTT | CASSQAVGTPTDTQYF
TRBJ2-7 | TRBV10-3 | - | 15 | - | TGTGCCATCAGTGAGTCGGGAGGTAGCTCCTACGAGCAGTACTTC | CAISESGGSSYEQYF
TRBJ1-2 | TRBV5-6 | - | 13 | TRBD1 | TGTGCCAGCAGCATACAGGGGTACTATGGCTACACCTTC | CASSIQGYYGYTF
TRBJ2-1 | TRBV3-1/TRBV3-2 | - | 13 | TRBD2 | TGTGCCACCGTAGCGGGATCCTACAATGAGCAGTTCTTC | CATVAGSYNEQFF
TRBJ2-7 | TRBV3-1/TRBV3-2 | few | 13 | - | TGTGCCAGCAGCCAAGATGGCCCCTACGAGCAGTACTTC | CASSQDGPYEQYF
TRBJ2-7 | TRBV11-2 | - | 10 | - | TGTGCCAGCAGTTCGGGGTGGCAGTACTTC | CASSSGWQYF
TRBJ2-5 | TRBV7-8 | - | 13 | - | TGTGCCAGCAGCTTCAGGCCTCAAGAGACCCAGTACTTC | CASSFRPQETQYF
TRBJ2-1 | TRBV19 | - | 14 | TRBD2 | TGTGCCAGTAGTATAGCGGGAGGCCCCCATGAGCAGTTCTTC | CASSIAGGPHEQFF
TRBJ1-3 | TRBV5-4 | - | 17 | - | TGTGCCAGCAGCTTGGCGGGGAGGGATTACTCTGGAAACACCATATATTTT | CASSLAGRDYSGNTIYF
TRBJ2-3 | TRBV4-1 | - | 14 | - | TGCGCCAGCAGCCAAGACCGAAGAGCAGATACGCAGTATTTT | CASSQDRRADTQYF
TRBJ2-3 | TRBV30 | - | 12 | - | TGTGCCTGGAGTGTAACTGCTGATACGCAGTATTTT | CAWSVTADTQYF
TRBJ1-1 | TRBV11-2 | once | 15 | - | TGTGCCAGCAGCTTAGGCGGCAGTTTGAACACTGAAGCTTTCTTT | CASSLGGSLNTEAFF
TRBJ2-7 | TRBV27 | - | 14 | TRBD1 | TGTGCCAGCAGCGACAGGGGGCTTACGATCGAGCAGTACTTC | CASSDRGLTIEQYF
TRBJ2-6 | TRBV18 | - | 19 | - | TGTGCCAGCTCACCACGGTTCTTAGGGTTCGGGACTGGGGCCAACGTCCTGACTTTC | CASSPRFLGFGTGANVLTF
TRBJ1-6 | TRBV9 | - | 15 | TRBD1 | TGTGCCAGCAGCGCAGAGGACAGGATGGATTCACCCCTCCACTTT | CASSAEDRMDSPLHF
TRBJ1-2 | TRBV18 | - | 17 | - | TGTGCCAGCTCACCTCGACCTGGTTTACAGGGCTTGGGTGGCTACACCTTC | CASSPRPGLQGLGGYTF
TRBJ2-4 | TRBV15 | many | 12 | - | TGTGCCACCAGTCCCAGCAAAAACATTCAGTACTTC | CATSPSKNIQYF
TRBJ2-6 | TRBV9 | - | 18 | TRBD1 | TGTGCCAGCAGCGGAGCAGGGGGAATCGCTCTCGGGGCCAACGTCCTGACTTTC | CASSGAGGIALGANVLTF
TRBJ2-4 | TRBV19 | - | 13 | - | TGTGCCAGTAGTATAACGGGGTCCGACATTCAGTACTTC | CASSITGSDIQYF
TRBJ2-2 | TRBV27 | - | 15 | - | TGTGCCAGCAGTTTAACAGGCGCGAACACCGGGGAGCTGTTTTTT | CASSLTGANTGELFF
TRBJ2-7 | TRBV19 | - | 15 | TRBD1 | TGTGCCAGTAGTAGTTGGCAGGGGGCCATCTACGAGCAGTACTTC | CASSSWQGAIYEQYF